This TCR beta chain came from a study of blood T cell repertoires in COVID-19. Study as a whole: Both acute and convalescent COVID-19 samples were obtained from the United States, Italy and Spain. Sources were T cells, B-cell-depleted T cells, or PBMCs; the material itself was cDNA or gDNA.

The CDR3 spans 16 residues. The V and J ends lost 1 base and 3 bases, in that order; junction bases with no gene match: 1. Germline V gene lookup returns CDR1 LGHDT and CDR2 YNNKEL (reference sequence). Original methodology: The authors estimated nucleated cell counts from reference gene primer amplification. Clones were sequenced by immunoSEQ multiplex PCR, and TCRdb holds only the in-frame ones, with some missing. D and trimming were read from the DNA, whereas the V and J calls and clone size are those reported in that table. Of approximately 110,000 clones in the sample, about 85% were seen once. The sequence came from a human donor in a cohort sampled during active COVID-19. This chain uses TRBV3-1 (or the pseudogene TRBV3-2) with TRBJ2-3, with 13 bases aligning to TRBD2. Sequencing was done on a sample of peripheral blood. The DNA of the CDR3 is TGTGCCAGCAGCCAAGGACTAGCGGGAGGAACAGATACGCAGTATTTT. Translating it yields CASSQGLAGGTDTQYF.